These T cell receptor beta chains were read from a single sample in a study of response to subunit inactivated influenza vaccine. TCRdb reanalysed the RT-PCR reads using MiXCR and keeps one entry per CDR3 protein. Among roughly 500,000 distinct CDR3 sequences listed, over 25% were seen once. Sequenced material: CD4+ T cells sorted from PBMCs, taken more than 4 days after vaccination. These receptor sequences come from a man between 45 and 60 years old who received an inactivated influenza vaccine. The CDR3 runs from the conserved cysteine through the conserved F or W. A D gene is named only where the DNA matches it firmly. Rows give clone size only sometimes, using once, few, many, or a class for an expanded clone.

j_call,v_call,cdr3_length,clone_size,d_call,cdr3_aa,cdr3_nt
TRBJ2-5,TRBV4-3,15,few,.,CASSQDLALQETQYF,TGCGCCAGCAGCCAAGATCTGGCCCTACAAGAGACCCAGTACTTC
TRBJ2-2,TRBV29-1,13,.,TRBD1,CSADRANTGELFF,TGCAGCGCGGACAGGGCGAACACCGGGGAGCTGTTTTTT
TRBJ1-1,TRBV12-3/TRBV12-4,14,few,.,CASSPGARETEAFF,TGTGCCAGCAGTCCTGGAGCCAGGGAGACTGAAGCTTTCTTT
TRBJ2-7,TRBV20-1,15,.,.,CSARDPQGSAYEQYF,TGCAGTGCTAGAGATCCCCAGGGGTCGGCCTACGAGCAGTACTTC
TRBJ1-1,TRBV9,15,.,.,CASSVGGGGDTEAFF,TGTGCCAGCAGCGTAGGTGGAGGGGGAGACACTGAAGCTTTCTTT
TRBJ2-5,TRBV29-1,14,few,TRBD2,CSVVLGTRGETQYF,TGCAGCGTTGTGCTTGGGACTAGGGGGGAGACCCAGTACTTC
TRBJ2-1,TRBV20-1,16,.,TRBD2,CSARLSGGLLRGEQFF,TGCAGTGCTAGACTTAGCGGGGGGCTTCTCCGTGGCGAGCAGTTCTTC
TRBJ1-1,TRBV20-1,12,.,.,CSARDVTGEAFF,TGCAGTGCTAGAGATGTGACAGGTGAAGCTTTCTTT
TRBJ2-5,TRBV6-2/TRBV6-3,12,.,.,CASRLGEKTQYF,TGTGCCAGCAGGCTGGGTGAGAAGACCCAGTACTTC
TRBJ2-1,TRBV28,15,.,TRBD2,CASSSWTSGNKEQFF,TGTGCCAGCAGTTCCTGGACTAGCGGTAACAAAGAGCAGTTCTTC
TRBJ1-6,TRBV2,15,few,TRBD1,CASSEQGAENSPLHF,TGTGCCAGCAGCGAACAGGGGGCGGAAAATTCACCCCTCCACTTT
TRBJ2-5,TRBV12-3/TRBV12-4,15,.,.,CASSFRKGYQETQYF,TGTGCCAGCAGTTTTAGGAAGGGGTACCAAGAGACCCAGTACTTC
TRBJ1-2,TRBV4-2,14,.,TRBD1,CASSRDRGRRGYTF,TGTGCCAGCAGCCGGGACAGGGGGCGCCGGGGCTACACCTTC
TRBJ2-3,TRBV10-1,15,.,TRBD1,CASSLQGTGADTQYF,TGCGCCAGCAGTCTACAAGGGACAGGTGCAGATACGCAGTATTTT
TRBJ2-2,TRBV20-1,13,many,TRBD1,CSARRDRAGELFF,TGCAGTGCTAGACGGGACAGGGCCGGGGAGCTGTTTTTT
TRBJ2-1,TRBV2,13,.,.,CASSVSWGNEQFF,TGTGCCAGCAGTGTTTCCTGGGGAAATGAGCAGTTCTTC
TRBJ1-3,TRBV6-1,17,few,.,CASSERHIRSSGNTIYF,TGTGCCAGCAGTGAAAGGCATATCAGGAGCTCTGGAAACACCATATATTTT
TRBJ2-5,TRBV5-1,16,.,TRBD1,CASSFSATGVQETQYF,TGCGCCAGCAGCTTTAGTGCGACAGGGGTACAAGAGACCCAGTACTTC
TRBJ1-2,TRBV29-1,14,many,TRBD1,CSVDLGTGLYGYTF,TGCAGCGTTGACCTGGGGACAGGGCTCTATGGCTACACCTTC
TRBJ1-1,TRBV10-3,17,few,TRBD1,CAISDGDRGRLNTEAFF,TGTGCCATCAGTGATGGGGACAGGGGGCGGCTGAACACTGAAGCTTTCTTT
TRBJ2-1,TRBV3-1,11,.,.,CASSQGLLQFF,TGTGCCAGCAGCCAAGGGTTACTTCAGTTCTTC
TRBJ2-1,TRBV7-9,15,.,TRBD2,CASSSRAGGRSEQFF,TGTGCCAGCAGCTCAAGGGCGGGAGGGCGCTCTGAGCAGTTCTTC
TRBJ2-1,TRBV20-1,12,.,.,CSAKGPRNEQFF,TGCAGTGCTAAGGGACCCAGGAATGAGCAGTTCTTC
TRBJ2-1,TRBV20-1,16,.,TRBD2,CSAKTPSGSSYNEQFF,TGCAGCGCTAAGACCCCTAGCGGAAGCTCCTACAATGAGCAGTTCTTC
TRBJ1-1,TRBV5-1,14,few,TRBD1,CASSSTGVFTEAFF,TGCGCCAGCAGCTCGACAGGGGTCTTCACTGAAGCTTTCTTT
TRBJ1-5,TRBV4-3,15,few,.,CASSQGVRGSQPQHF,TGCGCCAGCAGCCAAGGAGTCAGGGGTAGTCAGCCCCAGCATTTT
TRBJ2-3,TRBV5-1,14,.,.,CASNGAPSTDTQYF,TGCGCCAGCAACGGGGCCCCTAGCACAGATACGCAGTATTTT
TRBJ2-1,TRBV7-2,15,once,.,CASSLMGANYNEQFF,TGTGCCAGCAGCTTAATGGGGGCAAACTACAATGAGCAGTTCTTC
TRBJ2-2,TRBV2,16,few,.,CASSGSRTLNTGELFF,TGTGCCAGCAGTGGATCTCGTACATTAAACACCGGGGAGCTGTTTTTT
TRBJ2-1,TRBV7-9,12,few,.,CASSLRLAEQFF,TGTGCCAGCAGCCTCCGGCTAGCTGAGCAGTTCTTC
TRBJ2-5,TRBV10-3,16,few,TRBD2,CAISERTSDYQETQYF,TGTGCCATCAGTGAAAGGACTAGCGACTACCAAGAGACCCAGTACTTC
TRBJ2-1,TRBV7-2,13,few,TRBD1,CASSRDRANEQFF,TGTGCCAGCAGCAGGGACAGGGCCAATGAGCAGTTCTTC
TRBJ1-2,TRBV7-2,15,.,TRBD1,CASSRTGQGTYGYTF,TGTGCCAGCAGCCGAACCGGACAGGGCACCTATGGCTACACCTTC
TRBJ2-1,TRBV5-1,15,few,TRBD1,CASSLEQGVGNEQFF,TGCGCCAGCAGCTTGGAACAGGGGGTCGGCAATGAGCAGTTCTTC
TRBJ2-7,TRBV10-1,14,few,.,CASVAPTASYEQYF,TGCGCCAGCGTGGCCCCGACCGCCTCCTACGAGCAGTACTTC
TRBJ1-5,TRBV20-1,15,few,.,CSAPRGSDSNQPQHF,TGCAGTGCTCCACGCGGCAGCGATAGCAATCAGCCCCAGCATTTT
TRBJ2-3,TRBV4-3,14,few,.,CASSQTTLTDTQYF,TGCGCCAGCAGCCAAACGACACTCACAGATACGCAGTATTTT
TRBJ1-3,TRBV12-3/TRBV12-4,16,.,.,CASSQPGQASGNTIYF,TGTGCCAGCAGCCAGCCGGGACAAGCCTCTGGAAACACCATATATTTT
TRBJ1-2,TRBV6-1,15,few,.,CASSEQPRGGYGYTF,TGTGCCAGCAGTGAACAACCCCGGGGAGGCTATGGCTACACCTTC
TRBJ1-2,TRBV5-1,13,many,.,CASSTGGRGGYTF,TGCGCCAGCAGCACAGGAGGGAGGGGCGGCTACACCTTC
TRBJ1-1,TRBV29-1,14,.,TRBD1,CSVGDRGGVTEAFF,TGCAGCGTTGGCGACAGGGGGGGAGTCACTGAAGCTTTCTTT
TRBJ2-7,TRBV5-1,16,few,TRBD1,CASSLAERGGIHEQYF,TGCGCCAGCAGCTTGGCCGAAAGAGGGGGCATCCACGAGCAGTACTTC
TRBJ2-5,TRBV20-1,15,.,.,CSARDVSSPQETQYF,TGCAGTGCTAGAGATGTCTCGAGCCCCCAAGAGACCCAGTACTTC